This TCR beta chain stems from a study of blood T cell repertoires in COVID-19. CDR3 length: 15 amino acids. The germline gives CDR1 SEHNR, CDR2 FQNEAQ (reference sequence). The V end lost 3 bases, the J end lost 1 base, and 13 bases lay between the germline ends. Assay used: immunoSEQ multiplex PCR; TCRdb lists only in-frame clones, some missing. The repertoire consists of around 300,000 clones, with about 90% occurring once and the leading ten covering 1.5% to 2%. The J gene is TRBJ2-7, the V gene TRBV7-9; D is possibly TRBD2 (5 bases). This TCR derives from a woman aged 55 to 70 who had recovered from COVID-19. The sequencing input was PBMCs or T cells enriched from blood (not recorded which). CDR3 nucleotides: TGTGCCAGCAGCTTTTTGGGGAGCAGGTCCTACGAGCAGTACTTC. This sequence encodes CASSFLGSRSYEQYF.